Included here is one T cell receptor (beta chain) sequence, with context. The clone's antigen remains unknown. No much larger clonotype is one base removed from it; base qualities were not supplied. Different DNA sequences within this sample yield the same CDR3. This record comes from a study of identifying expanded T cells in peripheral blood (dated by TCRdb to between 2018 and 2021). Study-level background: Technical replicates were generated by sequencing separate aliquots of the same genomic DNA pool, with four replicates compared pairwise. The investigation overall reported the following: The beta-binomial model significantly reduced the number of clones called differentially abundant and the false-positive rate across all healthy-donor time intervals. In all healthy donors, the variance in clone template counts between samples taken two weeks apart rose significantly as total template count increased. Between technical replicates the binomial model flagged approximately 1.2 differentially abundant clones, whereas over about 2 weeks the binomial model flagged about 16.4 and over roughly four weeks 19 to 20. The authors expected that biological variance in healthy repertoires might rise further over much longer intervals, such as months to years.

V and J are trimmed by 6 bases and 6 bases, and the gene matches miss 7 bases of the junction. The germline V gene sets CDR1 to MDHEN and CDR2 to SYDVKM. The CDR3 runs 15 residues from the cysteine to the phenylalanine. This entry keeps only the CDR3 DNA: 45 bases, framed from base 1. The immunoSEQ Assay, which uses bias-controlled multiplex PCR amplification of genomic DNA, was used to profile TCRbeta CDR3 regions. The original methods were these. The absolute abundance of each unique TCRbeta CDR3 region was quantified after sequences were collapsed and filtered. Differential abundance was tested with a binomial (Fisher-equivalent) model and with a beta-binomial model adding time-dependent variance fitted from healthy donors. Clones with fewer than 5 combined templates were removed, and a clone was called differentially abundant if the clone's Benjamini-Hochberg FDR was below 0.01. In the beta-binomial model, variance was expressed as a function of the total template count across the two samples, in the form v = (b*log(k)+a)^2. What TCRdb holds here is the immuneACCESS table cut down to in-frame rearrangements. Part of the clones is not present; checked against another copy, under half of the missing clones reflect an unresolved V gene, and the others are unexplained. V, J and clone size are those of that table, while D and trimming were read from the DNA. Present in this sample are about 130,000 clones, 86% of which were seen just once. The top ten clones comprise roughly 8% of the sample.

No immune events such as infections were documented for the healthy donors during the collection period. Time-dependent variance in a beta-binomial model of T-cell clone differential abundance was calibrated using healthy-donor blood repertoires as a training cohort. The training cohort was composed of about 10 healthy donors, 3 female and 7 male. An age range of roughly 25 to 65 years, with an average of roughly 47 years, was recorded for the donors. Whole blood from each healthy donor was obtained from a commercial supplier and was collected at three time points around 13 days apart. For immunosequencing, genomic DNA was extracted from unsorted whole blood.

Source material: blood. This chain joins TRBV28 to TRBJ2-3; TRBD2 lines up with 12 middle nucleotides. The source is a person between 18 and 75 years old in good health. The sequenced DNA: TGTGCCAGCAGACGTACTAGCGGGAGGTCTGATACGCAGTATTTT. Translation gives CASRRTSGRSDTQYF. The CDR3, completed at both ends by the reference TRBV28 and TRBJ2-3 genes, gives the full variable domain DVKVTQSSRYLVKRTGEKVFLECVQDMDHENMFWYRQDPGLGLRLIYFSYDVKMKEKGDIPEGYSVSREKKERFSLILESASTNQTSMYLCASRRTSGRSDTQYFGPGTRLTVL.